This T cell receptor beta chain was identified in a study of beta chain features in type 1 diabetes. Study results and limitations: Relative to healthy donors, patients appeared to have naive, central memory and Treg TCRB repertoires that were more similar. VDJ junctions sequenced from type 1 diabetes patients showed fewer insertions and more deletions. Because the template was cDNA, high-expressing cells might be over-represented. All four CD4+ subsets from Type 1 diabetes patients carried moderately but significantly shorter TCRB CDR3s.

The sample holds a few counts of this clone. Its antigen is as yet unknown. Reverse transcription of all isolated RNA meant that expressed TCRB transcripts were sequenced. Clones were sequenced by immunoSEQ multiplex PCR, and TCRdb holds only the in-frame ones, with some missing. The sample records approximately 600,000 clones, roughly 12% being singletons. Deletions cut 0 bases from V and 6 bases from J, with 7 bases between. This CDR3 comprises 13 residues. The germline CDR1 and CDR2 sequences are MDHEN and SYDVKM. Donors contributed one heparinised blood draw apiece, averaging roughly 0.12 L. This TCR was sampled from a man aged 25-45 years with type 1 diabetes. Sequencing was done on a sample of naive CD4+ T cells from blood. The chain employs TRBV28 and TRBJ2-3; no reliable D call. The CDR3 protein is CASSLWKEDTQYF. In DNA, the CDR3 is TGTGCCAGCAGTTTATGGAAGGAGGATACGCAGTATTTT. Full variable domain (missing parts from reference TRBV28 and TRBJ2-3): DVKVTQSSRYLVKRTGEKVFLECVQDMDHENMFWYRQDPGLGLRLIYFSYDVKMKEKGDIPEGYSVSREKKERFSLILESASTNQTSMYLCASSLWKEDTQYFGPGTRLTVL.